This T cell receptor beta chain was identified during a study of beta chain features in type 1 diabetes. On the study more broadly: Patients did not differ from healthy donors in age, gender or cell yield.

Whole-study results and caveats: Type 1 diabetes patients had VDJ junctions that carried fewer insertions and more deletions.

Comment on this clone: Its antigen is unknown.

With 0 bases removed from V and 7 bases from J, the gap between germline ends came to 4 bases. The germline V gene encodes CDR1 LGHNA and CDR2 YNFKEQ. The CDR3 length is 12 residues. What was sequenced were expressed TCRB transcripts, since all of the isolated RNA had been reverse transcribed. TCRdb's table, derived via immunoSEQ multiplex PCR, lists solely in-frame clones and lacks some. This sample yields about 470,000 clones, of which over 25% are seen a single time; about 0.06% belongs to the top ten. Populations isolated by sorting all had purity greater than 95%. The sequence came from a man between 18 and 29 years old in good health. The material sequenced was naive CD4+ T cells from blood. The V gene is TRBV4-2, the J gene TRBJ2-4; D gene uncertain. The CDR3 spells CASSQDQNIQYF. CDR3 sequence (DNA): TGTGCCAGCAGCCAAGACCAGAACATTCAGTACTTC.